These 17 T cell receptor beta chains came from one sample sequenced in a study of T cell responses to AZD1222 COVID-19 vaccine. TCRdb's table, derived via immunoSEQ multiplex PCR, lists solely in-frame clones and lacks some. The top ten hold about 16% of the sample, which has 100,000 or so clones, 85% to 90% seen once. Specimen: peripheral blood, collected on day 0 of AZD1222 vaccination. These receptors all stem from an adult in good health.

V gene TRBV5-1 combines with J gene TRBJ2-5, with D unclear. CDR3 length: 14 amino acids. CDR1 and CDR2 (germline): SGHRS, YFSETQ. The V gene lost 4 bases and the J gene lost 2 bases, with 12 bases spanning the gap. CDR3 region: CASSTTLGQETQYF. CDR3 bases: TGCGCCAGCAGCACGACACTCGGGCAAGAGACCCAGTACTTC.

This sequence joins TRBV4-1 and TRBJ1-3, with D hard to call. Deletions cut 0 bases from V and 0 bases from J, with 21 bases between. Germline loops: CDR1 MGHRA, CDR2 YSYEKL. The CDR3 is made up of 20 amino acids. In DNA form, the CDR3 reads TGCGCCAGCAGCCAAGATTCAAGGTCGACGGTGGTGCGCTCTGGAAACACCATATATTTT. It codes for CASSQDSRSTVVRSGNTIYF.

A single count supports this clone. The DNA of the CDR3 is TGTGCCACCAGTGATCCCCATTCCCAACAAGGTGAGCAGTTCTTC. Residues: CATSDPHSQQGEQFF. The chain uses TRBV24-1 and TRBJ2-1; no clear D. V was trimmed by 3 bases and J by 9 bases, leaving 17 bases between them. The CDR3 has 15 residues. Germline loops: CDR1 KGHDR, CDR2 SFDVKD.

This chain links TRBV6-5 with TRBJ2-7; 9 nucleotides agree with TRBD1. Trimming cost V 4 bases and J 7 bases; bases outside gene matches: 14. Germline V gene sequence: CDR1 MNHEY, CDR2 SVGAGI. This CDR3 spans 16 amino acids. The CDR3 bases are TGTGCCAGCAGTTCTACTATAGGGGGACAGGGCGGGGAGCAGTACTTC. It codes for CASSSTIGGQGGEQYF.

As to this clone: Additional DNA sequences in this sample encode the identical CDR3. The chain recombines TRBV5-1 with TRBJ1-1, with D unclear. V was clipped by 0 bases and J by 1 base, with 4 bases between them. The CDR3 has 13 residues. Germline V gene data show CDR1 as SGHRS and CDR2 as YFSETQ. CDR3 sequence reads: CASSLGGNTEAFF. CDR3 bases: TGCGCCAGCAGCTTGGGGGGGAACACTGAAGCTTTCTTT.

The chain uses TRBV6-5 and TRBJ1-3; possibly TRBD1 for D (5 bases). Trimming pared 2 bases from V and 2 bases from J, leaving 13 bases between. CDR3 length: 16 amino acids. From germline, CDR1 is MNHEY and CDR2 SVGAGI. This chain's CDR3 is CASSYGAQSTGNTIYF. CDR3 nucleotides: TGTGCCAGCAGTTACGGGGCGCAATCGACTGGAAACACCATATATTTT.

V is TRBV11-3 and J is TRBJ2-7; 10 positions agree with TRBD1. With 0 bases clipped from V and 1 base from J, the junction kept 6 bases outside the gene matches. The CDR3 has 17 amino acids. Germline V gene lookup returns CDR1 SGHNT and CDR2 YENEEA. CDR3 residues: CASSLDTGTGVSYEQYF. In nucleotides, the CDR3 is TGTGCCAGCAGCTTAGATACCGGGACAGGGGTTTCCTACGAGCAGTACTTC. The entire variable domain, with the rest obtained from reference TRBV11-3 and TRBJ2-7, is as follows: EAGVVQSPRYKIIEKKQPVAFWCNPISGHNTLYWYLQNLGQGPELLIRYENEEAVDDSQLPKDRFSAERLKGVDSTLKIQPAELGDSAVYLCASSLDTGTGVSYEQYFGPGTRLTVT.

CDR3 sequence: CASSQLRLAGQTQYF. DNA of the CDR3: TGTGCCAGCAGCCAATTACGTCTAGCAGGGCAGACCCAGTACTTC. This chain uses TRBV4-2 with TRBJ2-5; either TRBD1 or TRBD2 may supply D (5 bases each). Per the germline V gene, CDR1 is LGHNA and CDR2 is YNFKEQ. Trimming pared 2 bases from V and 6 bases from J, leaving 16 bases between. CDR3 length: 15 residues.

V is TRBV3-1 (or the pseudogene TRBV3-2) and J is TRBJ2-7; D might be TRBD2 (6 bases). V was trimmed by 3 bases and J by 3 bases, leaving 18 bases between them. The length of the CDR3 is 16 residues. Germline V lookup: CDR1 LGHDT, CDR2 YNNKEL (reference sequence). CDR3 coding DNA: TGTGCCAGCAGCCACATGGGACTCGCCCACCTCTACGAGCAGTACTTC. It yields the protein CASSHMGLAHLYEQYF.

V is TRBV15 and J is TRBJ1-1; D uncertain. Trimming stripped 0 bases from V and 2 bases from J, with 4 bases between. This CDR3 is 13 amino acids long. Germline lookup yields CDR1 LNHNV and CDR2 YYDKDF (reference sequence). The DNA of the CDR3 is TGTGCCACCAGCAGAGAATATAACACTGAAGCTTTCTTT. It yields the protein CATSREYNTEAFF.

The CDR3 loop is CASRRNNEQFF. Here the CDR3 DNA reads TGTGCCAGCAGGCGCAACAATGAGCAGTTCTTC. V is TRBV6-5 and J is TRBJ2-1; no definite D call. V was clipped by 6 bases and J by 5 bases, with 5 bases between them. Germline CDR1 MNHEY, CDR2 SVGAGI. CDR3 length: 11 residues.

V gene TRBV5-8 combines with J gene TRBJ1-5; D is unclear. V lost 0 bases and J 1 base, leaving 11 bases between the germline ends. This CDR3 is built from 16 residues. Germline CDR1 SGHTS, CDR2 YDEGEE. The CDR3 nucleotides read TGTGCCAGCAGCTTGGCCATTGCAGCAAGCAATCAGCCCCAGCATTTT. It yields the protein CASSLAIAASNQPQHF.

V is TRBV3-1 (or the pseudogene TRBV3-2) and J is TRBJ1-1; 9 bases fit TRBD1. Trimming took 4 bases from V and 3 from J; bases not matched to a gene: 3. CDR3 size: 14 residues. The V gene's germline CDR1 is LGHDT and CDR2 YNNKEL (reference sequence). The CDR3 region has the DNA TGTGCCAGCAGCCCCCGGGACAGGGACACTGAAGCTTTCTTT. Translating gives CASSPRDRDTEAFF.

Only a few counts were recorded for this clone. The genes are TRBV18 and TRBJ2-7; D is perhaps TRBD1 (7 bases). Trimming shortened V by 6 bases and J by 0 bases, and 9 bases separated the two germline ends. The CDR3 has 13 amino acids. Per the germline V gene, CDR1 is KGHSH and CDR2 is LQKENI. The CDR3 DNA reads TGTGCCAGCTCGCGGGACAGCTCCTACGAGCAGTACTTC. It specifies CASSRDSSYEQYF. Full variable domain (remainder filled in from reference TRBV18 and TRBJ2-7): NAGVMQNPRHLVRRRGQEARLRCSPMKGHSHVYWYRQLPEEGLKFMVYLQKENIIDESGMPKERFSAEFPKEGPSILRIQQVVRGDSAAYFCASSRDSSYEQYFGPGTRLTVT.

This clone was observed once. V is TRBV4-1 and J is TRBJ1-2; 8 nucleotides agree with TRBD1. Losses at the gene ends were 1 base for V and 4 bases for J; bases not matched to a gene: 8. Germline loops: CDR1 MGHRA, CDR2 YSYEKL. The CDR3 extends over 16 amino acids. The CDR3 DNA sequence: TGCGCCAGCAGCCAAGCCCAGGGGGCGGACCTCTATGGCTACACCTTC. Protein product: CASSQAQGADLYGYTF.

In DNA form, the CDR3 reads TGTGCCACCACAGAGGGGTACGTAGTTGACGAGCAGTACTTC. It encodes CATTEGYVVDEQYF. The chain carries TRBV18 and TRBJ2-7; D assignment may be TRBD1 or TRBD2 (5 bases each). CDR3 length: 14 residues. The V gene's germline CDR1 is KGHSH and CDR2 LQKENI. Trimming cost V 10 bases and J 5 bases, with 21 bases left between them.

The chain couples TRBV30 to TRBJ1-1, with no clear D. Trimming removed 2 bases at V and 3 bases at J, with 10 bases between. Germline CDR1 reads GTSNPN; CDR2 reads SVGIG (reference sequence). The CDR3 sequence is 13 residues long. The CDR3 loop reads CAWSWAPDTEAFF. The CDR3 nucleotides are TGTGCCTGGAGTTGGGCGCCGGACACTGAAGCTTTCTTT. Together with reference TRBV30 and TRBJ1-1, the CDR3 gives the full variable domain: SQTIHQWPATLVQPVGSPLSLECTVEGTSNPNLYWYRQAAGRGLQLLFYSVGIGQISSEVPQNLSASRPQDRQFILSSKKLLLSDSGFYLCAWSWAPDTEAFFGQGTRLTVV.